A single sample is the source of the 7 T cell receptor beta chains below, sequenced in a study of T-cell reconstitution after alpha-beta-depleted transplantation in children. Preparation of the TCRbeta library involved a method that used unique molecular identifiers. TCRdb fed the PCR reads into MiXCR, producing one record per CDR3 protein. The sample shows over 450,000 distinct CDR3 sequences, roughly a tenth of them seen only once. Sequenced here: PBMCs, sampled before TCRalphabeta/CD19-depleted stem cell transplant. These receptors were taken from a child aged 2 to 10 with inherited bone marrow failure, due to receive a stem cell transplant.

This clonotype appeared many times. The rearrangement uses TRBV25-1 and TRBJ2-7; 8 nucleotides match TRBD1. Germline CDR1 is MGHDK and CDR2 is SYGVNS. Germline trimming cut 6 bases from V and 3 bases from J; bases unmatched to any gene: 7. The CDR3 is 14 residues long. The CDR3 bases are TGTGCCAGCAGCGGGGGACAGGCCGGCTACGAGCAGTACTTC. As protein: CASSGGQAGYEQYF.

This clonotype has a count of ten or more. The chain employs TRBV20-1 and TRBJ2-3; 12 bases match TRBD2. The CDR3 runs to 14 residues. The V gene end was trimmed by 3 bases and the J gene end by 4 bases; junction bases not matched to a gene: 2. Germline assignment: CDR1 DFQATT and CDR2 SNEGSKA (reference sequence). CDR3 in amino acids: CSARTSGSADTQYF. Written as DNA, the CDR3 is TGCAGTGCTAGGACTAGCGGGAGCGCAGATACGCAGTATTTT.

At least ten counts were recorded for this clonotype. This chain connects TRBV5-1 to TRBJ1-4; TRBD1 matches at 7 bases. Losses at the gene ends were 0 bases for V and 8 bases for J; bases not matched to a gene: 4. CDR1 is SGHRS, CDR2 YFSETQ, per germline. This CDR3 has 14 residues. The CDR3 nucleotides are TGCGCCAGCAGCTTGGTTGAGGGGGCGGAAAAACTGTTTTTT. Translating gives CASSLVEGAEKLFF.

This clonotype appeared a few times. This rearrangement joins TRBV6-5 to TRBJ2-7; D may be TRBD1 (6 bases). Trimming removed 0 bases at V and 2 bases at J, with 8 bases between. Germline loops: CDR1 MNHEY, CDR2 SVGAGI. The CDR3 runs to 14 residues. CDR3 DNA sequence: TGTGCCAGCAGTTACTCGCAGGGGACCTACGAGCAGTACTTC. Translation gives CASSYSQGTYEQYF.

The CDR3 loop reads CASSEGGSREKLFF. In DNA form, the CDR3 reads TGTGCCAGCAGTGAAGGGGGCTCTCGAGAAAAACTGTTTTTT. This chain joins TRBV25-1 and TRBJ1-4; D may be TRBD1 (6 bases). V gave up 2 bases and J gave up 8 bases, with 12 bases separating them. The CDR3 length is 14 residues. CDR1 is MGHDK and CDR2 is SYGVNS in the germline V gene.

This clonotype was seen at least ten times. V and J are TRBV6-5 and TRBJ2-1; D is unresolved. The CDR3 extends over 11 amino acids. From germline, CDR1 is MNHEY and CDR2 SVGAGI. V dropped 8 bases and J dropped 6 bases, with 8 bases sitting between them. The CDR3 protein is CASYRGNEQFF. The CDR3 coding sequence is TGTGCCAGCTACAGAGGCAATGAGCAGTTCTTC.

This clonotype was seen at least ten times. The chain uses TRBV20-1 and TRBJ2-1, with 10 positions matching TRBD2. J lost 10 bases, V lost 0 bases, and 6 bases had no gene match. Looked up from germline, CDR1 is DFQATT and CDR2 is SNEGSKA (reference sequence). The CDR3 loop spans 14 amino acids. CDR3 residues: CSARDRTSGPEQFF. The CDR3 DNA reads TGCAGTGCTAGAGACAGGACTAGCGGTCCGGAGCAGTTCTTC.